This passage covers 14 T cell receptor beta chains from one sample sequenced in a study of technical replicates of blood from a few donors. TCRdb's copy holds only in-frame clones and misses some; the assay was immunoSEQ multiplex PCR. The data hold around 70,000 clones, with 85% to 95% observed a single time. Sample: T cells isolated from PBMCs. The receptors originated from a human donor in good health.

The CDR3 spells CAIGGTGSQETQYF. The CDR3 DNA is TGTGCCATCGGCGGAACAGGATCCCAAGAGACCCAGTACTTC. The chain has TRBV10-3 and TRBJ2-5; TRBD1 is a possible D gene (5 bases). CDR3 length: 14 residues. Between the trimmed V and J ends, which lost 8 bases and 1 base, there was a span of 14 bases. Germline CDR1 reads ENHRY; CDR2 reads SYGVKD.

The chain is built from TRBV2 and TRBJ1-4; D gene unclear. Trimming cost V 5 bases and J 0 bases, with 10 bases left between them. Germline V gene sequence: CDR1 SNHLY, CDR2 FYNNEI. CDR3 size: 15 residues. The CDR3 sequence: CASSNTASTNEKLFF. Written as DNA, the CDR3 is TGTGCCAGCAGTAACACAGCTTCAACTAATGAAAAACTGTTTTTT.

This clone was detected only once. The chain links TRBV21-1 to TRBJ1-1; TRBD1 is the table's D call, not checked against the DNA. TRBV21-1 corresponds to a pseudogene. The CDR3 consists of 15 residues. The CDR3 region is CASSFRTGVTTEAFF. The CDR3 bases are TGTGCCAGCAGCTTCCGGACAGGGGTGACGACTGAAGCTTTCTTT.

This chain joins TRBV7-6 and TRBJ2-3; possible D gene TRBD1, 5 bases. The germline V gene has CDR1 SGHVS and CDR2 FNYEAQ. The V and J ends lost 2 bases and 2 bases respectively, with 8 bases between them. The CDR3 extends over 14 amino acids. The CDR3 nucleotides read TGTGCCAGCAGCTTAACCAGGGCCACAGATACGCAGTATTTT. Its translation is CASSLTRATDTQYF.

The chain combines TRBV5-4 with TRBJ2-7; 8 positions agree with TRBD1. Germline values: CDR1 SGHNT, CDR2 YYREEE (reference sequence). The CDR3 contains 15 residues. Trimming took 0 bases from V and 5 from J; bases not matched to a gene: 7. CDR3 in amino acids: CASSLAGTGLNEQYF. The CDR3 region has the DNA TGTGCCAGCAGCTTGGCCGGGACAGGATTGAACGAGCAGTACTTC.

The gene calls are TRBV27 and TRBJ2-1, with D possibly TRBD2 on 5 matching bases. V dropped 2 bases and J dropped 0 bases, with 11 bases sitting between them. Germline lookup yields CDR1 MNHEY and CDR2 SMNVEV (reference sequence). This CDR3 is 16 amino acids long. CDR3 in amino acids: CASSLVRGSSYNEQFF. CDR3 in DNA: TGTGCCAGCAGTTTAGTCCGAGGGTCCTCCTACAATGAGCAGTTCTTC.

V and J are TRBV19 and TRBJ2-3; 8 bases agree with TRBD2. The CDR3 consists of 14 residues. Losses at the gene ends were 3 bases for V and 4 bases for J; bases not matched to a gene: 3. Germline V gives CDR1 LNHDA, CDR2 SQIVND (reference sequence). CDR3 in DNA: TGTGCCAGTAGTATCAGCGGGAGAGCAGATACGCAGTATTTT. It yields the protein CASSISGRADTQYF.

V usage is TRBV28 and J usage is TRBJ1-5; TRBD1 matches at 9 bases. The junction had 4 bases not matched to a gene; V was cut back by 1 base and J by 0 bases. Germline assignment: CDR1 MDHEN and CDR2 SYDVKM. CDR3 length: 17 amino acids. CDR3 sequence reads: CASSLLTGGNSNQPQHF. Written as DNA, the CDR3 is TGTGCCAGCAGTTTATTAACAGGGGGCAATAGCAATCAGCCCCAGCATTTT.

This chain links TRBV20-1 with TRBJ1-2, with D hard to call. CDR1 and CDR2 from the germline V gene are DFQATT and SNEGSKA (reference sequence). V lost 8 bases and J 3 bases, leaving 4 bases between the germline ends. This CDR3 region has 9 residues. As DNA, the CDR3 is TGCAGTCTACACTATGGCTACACCTTC. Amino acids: CSLHYGYTF.

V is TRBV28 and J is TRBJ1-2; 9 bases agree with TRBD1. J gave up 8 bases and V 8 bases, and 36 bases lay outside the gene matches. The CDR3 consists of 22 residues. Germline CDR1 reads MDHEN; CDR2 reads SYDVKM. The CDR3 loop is CASPPGTGLTSPLYLSMVGYTF. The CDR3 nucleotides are TGTGCCAGCCCTCCCGGGACAGGGCTTACTAGCCCGCTTTATTTGTCGATGGTGGGCTACACCTTC.

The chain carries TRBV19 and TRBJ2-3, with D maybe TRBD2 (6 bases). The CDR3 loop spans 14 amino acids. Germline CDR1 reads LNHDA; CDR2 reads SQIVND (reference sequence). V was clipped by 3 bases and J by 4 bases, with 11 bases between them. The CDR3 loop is CASSIKTGADTQYF. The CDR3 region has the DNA TGTGCCAGTAGTATCAAGACGGGGGCAGATACGCAGTATTTT.

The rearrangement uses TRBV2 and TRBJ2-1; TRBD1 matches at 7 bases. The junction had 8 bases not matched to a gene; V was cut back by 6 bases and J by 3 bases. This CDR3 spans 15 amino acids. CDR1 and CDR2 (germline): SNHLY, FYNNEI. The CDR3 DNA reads TGTGCCAGCAGGGTTACAGGGGTCCTCTACAATGAGCAGTTCTTC. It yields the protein CASRVTGVLYNEQFF.

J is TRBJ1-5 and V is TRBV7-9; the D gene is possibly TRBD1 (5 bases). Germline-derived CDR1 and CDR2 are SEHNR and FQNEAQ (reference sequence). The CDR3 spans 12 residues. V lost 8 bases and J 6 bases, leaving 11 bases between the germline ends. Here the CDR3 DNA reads TGTGCCAGCGGAAGGGGAGGTCAGCCCCAGCATTTT. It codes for CASGRGGQPQHF.

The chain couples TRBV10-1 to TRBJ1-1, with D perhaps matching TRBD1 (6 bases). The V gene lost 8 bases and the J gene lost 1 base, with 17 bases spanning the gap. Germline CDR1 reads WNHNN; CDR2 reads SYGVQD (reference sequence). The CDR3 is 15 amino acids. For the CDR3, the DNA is TGCGCCAGCCCCCCCTTCAGGGGCGAGAACACTGAAGCTTTCTTT. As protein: CASPPFRGENTEAFF.